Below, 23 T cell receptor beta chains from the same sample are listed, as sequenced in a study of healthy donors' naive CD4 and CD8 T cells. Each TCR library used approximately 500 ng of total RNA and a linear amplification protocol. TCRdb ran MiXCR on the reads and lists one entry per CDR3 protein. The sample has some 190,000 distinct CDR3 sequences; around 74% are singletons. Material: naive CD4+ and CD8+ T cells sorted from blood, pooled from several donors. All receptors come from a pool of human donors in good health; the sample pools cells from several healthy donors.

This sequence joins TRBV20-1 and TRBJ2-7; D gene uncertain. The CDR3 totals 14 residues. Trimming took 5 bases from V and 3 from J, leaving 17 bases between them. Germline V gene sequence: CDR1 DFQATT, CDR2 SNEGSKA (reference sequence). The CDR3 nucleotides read TGCAGTGCTCTTCCGGGTTCGATCCTCTACGAGCAGTACTTC. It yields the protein CSALPGSILYEQYF.

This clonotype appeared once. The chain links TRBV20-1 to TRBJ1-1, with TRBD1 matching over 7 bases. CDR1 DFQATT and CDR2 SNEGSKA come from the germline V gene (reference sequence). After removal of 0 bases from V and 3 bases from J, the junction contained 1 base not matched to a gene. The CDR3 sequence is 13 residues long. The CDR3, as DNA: TGCAGTGCTAGAGATACAGGGGACACTGAAGCTTTCTTT. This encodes CSARDTGDTEAFF.

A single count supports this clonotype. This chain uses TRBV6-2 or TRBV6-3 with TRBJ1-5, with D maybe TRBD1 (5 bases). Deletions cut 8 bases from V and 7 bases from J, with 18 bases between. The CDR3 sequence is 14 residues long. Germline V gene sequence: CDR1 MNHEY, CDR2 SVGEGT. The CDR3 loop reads CASGFGRARQPQHF. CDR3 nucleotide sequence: TGTGCCAGCGGTTTTGGCAGGGCTCGGCAGCCCCAGCATTTT.

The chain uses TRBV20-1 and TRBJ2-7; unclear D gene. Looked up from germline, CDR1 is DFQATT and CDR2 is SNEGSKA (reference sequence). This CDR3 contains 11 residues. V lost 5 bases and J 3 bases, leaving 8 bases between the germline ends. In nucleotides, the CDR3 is TGCAGTGCTGGGGTGGTCTACGAGCAGTACTTC. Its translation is CSAGVVYEQYF.

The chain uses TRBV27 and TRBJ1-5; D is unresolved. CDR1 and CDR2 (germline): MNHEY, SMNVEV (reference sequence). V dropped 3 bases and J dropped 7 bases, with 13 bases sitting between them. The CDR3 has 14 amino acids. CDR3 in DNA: TGTGCCAGCAGTTTTCGACTGGGATGGCAGCCCCAGCATTTT. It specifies CASSFRLGWQPQHF.

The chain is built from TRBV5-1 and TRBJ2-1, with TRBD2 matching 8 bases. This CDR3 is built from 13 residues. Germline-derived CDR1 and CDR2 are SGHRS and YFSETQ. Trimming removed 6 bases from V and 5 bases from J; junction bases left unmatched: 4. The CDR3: CASTIAGNNEQFF. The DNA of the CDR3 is TGCGCCAGCACTATAGCGGGAAACAATGAGCAGTTCTTC.

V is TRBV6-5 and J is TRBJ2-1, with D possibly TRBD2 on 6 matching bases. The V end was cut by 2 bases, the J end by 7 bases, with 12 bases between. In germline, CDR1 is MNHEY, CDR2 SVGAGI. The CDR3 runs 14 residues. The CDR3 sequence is CASSYGGSWNEQFF. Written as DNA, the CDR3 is TGTGCCAGCAGTTACGGGGGGAGTTGGAATGAGCAGTTCTTC.

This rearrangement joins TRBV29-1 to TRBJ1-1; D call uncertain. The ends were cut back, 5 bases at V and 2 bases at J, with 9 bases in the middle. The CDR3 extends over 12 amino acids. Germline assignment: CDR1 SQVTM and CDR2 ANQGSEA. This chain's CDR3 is CSVPTVNTEAFF. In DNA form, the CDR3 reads TGCAGCGTTCCAACAGTTAACACTGAAGCTTTCTTT.

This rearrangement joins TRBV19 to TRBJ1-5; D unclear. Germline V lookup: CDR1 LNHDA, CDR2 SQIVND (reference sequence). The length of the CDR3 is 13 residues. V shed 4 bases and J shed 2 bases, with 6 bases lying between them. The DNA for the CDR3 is TGTGCCAGTAGTACAGTAGGCAATCAGCCCCAGCATTTT. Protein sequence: CASSTVGNQPQHF.

CDR3 coding DNA: TGTGCCAGCAGAAAAGTAGGCGGGAACTATGGCTACACCTTC. Translated, it gives CASRKVGGNYGYTF. This chain uses TRBV25-1 with TRBJ1-2; no clear D. The CDR3 length is 14 residues. V shed 6 bases and J shed 2 bases, with 13 bases lying between them. Germline V gene sequence: CDR1 MGHDK, CDR2 SYGVNS.

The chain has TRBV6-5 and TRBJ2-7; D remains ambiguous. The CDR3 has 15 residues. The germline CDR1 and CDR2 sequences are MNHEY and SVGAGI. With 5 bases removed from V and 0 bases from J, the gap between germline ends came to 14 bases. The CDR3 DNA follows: TGTGCCAGCAGTGAAGTCGGCAGTACCTCCTACGAGCAGTACTTC. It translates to CASSEVGSTSYEQYF.

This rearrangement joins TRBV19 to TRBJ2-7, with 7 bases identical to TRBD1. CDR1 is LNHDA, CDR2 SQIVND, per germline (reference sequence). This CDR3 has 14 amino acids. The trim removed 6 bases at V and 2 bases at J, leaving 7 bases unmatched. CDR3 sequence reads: CASSRTGEPYEQYF. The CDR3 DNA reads TGTGCCAGTAGCCGAACAGGGGAACCCTACGAGCAGTACTTC. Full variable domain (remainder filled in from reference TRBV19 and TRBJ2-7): DGGITQSPKYLFRKEGQNVTLSCEQNLNHDAMYWYRQDPGQGLRLIYYSQIVNDFQKGDIAEGYSVSREKKESFPLTVTSAQKNPTAFYLCASSRTGEPYEQYFGPGTRLTVT.

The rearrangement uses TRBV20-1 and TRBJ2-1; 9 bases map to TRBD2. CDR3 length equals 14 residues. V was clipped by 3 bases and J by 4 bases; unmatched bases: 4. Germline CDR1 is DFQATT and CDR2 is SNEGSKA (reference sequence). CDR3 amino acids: CSARSGGPYNEQFF. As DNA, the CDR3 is TGCAGTGCTAGGAGCGGGGGGCCTTACAATGAGCAGTTCTTC.

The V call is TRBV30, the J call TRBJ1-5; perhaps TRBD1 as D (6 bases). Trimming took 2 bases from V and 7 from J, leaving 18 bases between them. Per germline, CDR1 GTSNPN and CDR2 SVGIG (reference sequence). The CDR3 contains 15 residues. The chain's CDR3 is CAWSHYGQQGQPQHF. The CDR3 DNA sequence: TGTGCCTGGAGTCATTACGGACAGCAGGGGCAGCCCCAGCATTTT.

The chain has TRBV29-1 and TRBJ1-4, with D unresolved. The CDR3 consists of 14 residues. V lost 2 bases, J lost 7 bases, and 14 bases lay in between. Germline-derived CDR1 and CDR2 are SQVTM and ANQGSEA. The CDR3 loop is CSVELFAKGEKLFF. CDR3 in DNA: TGCAGCGTTGAACTATTTGCGAAAGGTGAAAAACTGTTTTTT.

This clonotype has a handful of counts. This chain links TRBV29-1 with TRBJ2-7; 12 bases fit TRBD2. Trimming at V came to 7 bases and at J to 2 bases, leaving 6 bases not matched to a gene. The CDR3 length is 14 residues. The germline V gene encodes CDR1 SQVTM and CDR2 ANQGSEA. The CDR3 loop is CSAQGLAGTYEQYF. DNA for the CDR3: TGCAGCGCGCAAGGACTAGCGGGGACCTACGAGCAGTACTTC.

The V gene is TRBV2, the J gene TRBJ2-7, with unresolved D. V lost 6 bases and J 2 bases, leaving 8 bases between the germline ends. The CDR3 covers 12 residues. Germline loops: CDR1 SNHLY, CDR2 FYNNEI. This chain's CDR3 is CASRRVTYEQYF. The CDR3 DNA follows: TGTGCCAGCAGGCGCGTAACCTACGAGCAGTACTTC.

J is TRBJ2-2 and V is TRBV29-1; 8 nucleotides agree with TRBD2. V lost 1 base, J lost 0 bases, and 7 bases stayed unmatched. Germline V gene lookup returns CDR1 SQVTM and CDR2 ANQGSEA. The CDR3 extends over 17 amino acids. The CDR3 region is CSVEATKRETNTGELFF. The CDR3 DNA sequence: TGCAGCGTTGAAGCCACCAAGCGGGAGACGAACACCGGGGAGCTGTTTTTT.

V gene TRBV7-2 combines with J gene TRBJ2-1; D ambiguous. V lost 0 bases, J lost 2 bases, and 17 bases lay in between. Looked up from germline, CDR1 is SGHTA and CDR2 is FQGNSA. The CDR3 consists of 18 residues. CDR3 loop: CASSLADKIEMAYNEQFF. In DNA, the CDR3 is TGTGCCAGCAGCTTAGCAGACAAAATAGAGATGGCCTACAATGAGCAGTTCTTC.

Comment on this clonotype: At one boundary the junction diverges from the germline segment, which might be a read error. The CDR3 spells CTTSLLVGGAAQETQYF. The CDR3 bases are TGTACCACCAGCTTACTGGTGGGAGGGGCCGCCCAAGAGACCCAGTACTTC. This chain links TRBV15 with TRBJ2-5; 7 bases map to TRBD2. Germline CDR1 LNHNV, CDR2 YYDKDF (reference sequence). The CDR3 totals 17 residues.

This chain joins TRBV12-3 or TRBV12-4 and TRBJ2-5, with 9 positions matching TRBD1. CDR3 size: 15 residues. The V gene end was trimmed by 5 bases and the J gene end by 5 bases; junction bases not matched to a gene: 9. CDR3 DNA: TGTGCCAGCAGTCGTACAGGGGGCTTAGGGGAGACCCAGTACTTC. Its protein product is CASSRTGGLGETQYF.

This chain's CDR3 is CSVEGQGALGYTF. In DNA form, the CDR3 reads TGCAGCGTTGAGGGCCAGGGGGCGCTGGGCTACACCTTC. J is TRBJ1-2 and V is TRBV29-1, with 8 bases identical to TRBD1. The CDR3 contains 13 residues. Germline V gives CDR1 SQVTM, CDR2 ANQGSEA. V shed 3 bases, J shed 8 bases, and the junction held 8 bases outside the gene matches. The whole variable domain, remainder taken from reference TRBV29-1 and TRBJ1-2, is SAVISQKPSRDICQRGTSLTIQCQVDSQVTMMFWYRQQPGQSLTLIATANQGSEATYESGFVIDKFPISRPNLTFSTLTVSNMSPEDSSIYLCSVEGQGALGYTFGSGTRLTVV.

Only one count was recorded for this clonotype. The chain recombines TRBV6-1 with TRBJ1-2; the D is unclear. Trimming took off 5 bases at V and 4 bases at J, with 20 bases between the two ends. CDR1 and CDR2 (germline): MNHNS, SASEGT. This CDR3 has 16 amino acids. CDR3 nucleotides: TGTGCCAGCAGTTACTTGTTTAAGGGAACCCTCTATGGCTACACCTTC. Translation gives CASSYLFKGTLYGYTF.